This T cell receptor (beta chain) was captured in a study of T-cell memory formation after mild COVID-19. About the research overall: Largely, TCR clusters stayed within a single donor.

TCRdb redid the calling of the 5' RACE reads with MiXCR, one entry per CDR3 protein. The sample has around 390,000 distinct CDR3 sequences, approximately 16% seen once. Germline-derived CDR1 and CDR2 are ENHRY and SYGVKD. The CDR3 runs 13 residues. The ends were cut back, 7 bases at V and 4 bases at J, with 13 bases in the middle. Study results and caveats: Clones which contracted sat mainly in CM and EM if CD4+, and in EMRA if CD8+.

This clonotype was detected a few times. What it recognizes is unknown. A much larger clone lies a single base off, so this may be a read error. The sample was PBMCs or a T cell subset sorted from them (not recorded which). This clonotype was sampled from a man aged 18 to 30 who had mild COVID-19 (a few samples of this study predate the infection). Cell type and time point are not known. This chain links TRBV10-3 with TRBJ1-1; D may be TRBD1 (5 bases). The CDR3 sequence: CAINCQGGTEAFF. For the CDR3, the DNA is TGTGCCATCAATTGTCAGGGCGGCACTGAAGCTTTCTTT.